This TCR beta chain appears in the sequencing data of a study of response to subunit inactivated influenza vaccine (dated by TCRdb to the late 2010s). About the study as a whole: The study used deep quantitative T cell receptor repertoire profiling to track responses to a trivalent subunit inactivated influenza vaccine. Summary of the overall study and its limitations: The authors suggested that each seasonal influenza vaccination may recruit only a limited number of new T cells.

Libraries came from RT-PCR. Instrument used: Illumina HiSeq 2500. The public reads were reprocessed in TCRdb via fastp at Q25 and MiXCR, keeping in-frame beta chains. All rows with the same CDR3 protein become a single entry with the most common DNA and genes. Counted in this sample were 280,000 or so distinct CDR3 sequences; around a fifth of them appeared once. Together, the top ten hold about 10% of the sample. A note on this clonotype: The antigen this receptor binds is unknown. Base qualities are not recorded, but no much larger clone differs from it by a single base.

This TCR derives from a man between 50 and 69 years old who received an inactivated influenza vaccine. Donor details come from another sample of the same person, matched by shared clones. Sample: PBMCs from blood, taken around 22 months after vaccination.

At the DNA level, the sequence is TGTGCCAGCAGCCTCCGGGACGGTCCAGATACGCAGTATTTT. This codes for CASSLRDGPDTQYF. The V gene is TRBV7-2 and the J gene is TRBJ2-3; the D match is possibly TRBD1 or TRBD2, with 5 bases aligned in each. V drops 5 bases and J drops 4 bases, leaving 13 bases in between. From the cysteine through the phenylalanine, the CDR3 covers 14 amino acids. The kept DNA is CDR3 alone, 42 bases in frame from the first base. Reading the germline V gene gives CDR1 SGHTA and CDR2 FQGNSA.